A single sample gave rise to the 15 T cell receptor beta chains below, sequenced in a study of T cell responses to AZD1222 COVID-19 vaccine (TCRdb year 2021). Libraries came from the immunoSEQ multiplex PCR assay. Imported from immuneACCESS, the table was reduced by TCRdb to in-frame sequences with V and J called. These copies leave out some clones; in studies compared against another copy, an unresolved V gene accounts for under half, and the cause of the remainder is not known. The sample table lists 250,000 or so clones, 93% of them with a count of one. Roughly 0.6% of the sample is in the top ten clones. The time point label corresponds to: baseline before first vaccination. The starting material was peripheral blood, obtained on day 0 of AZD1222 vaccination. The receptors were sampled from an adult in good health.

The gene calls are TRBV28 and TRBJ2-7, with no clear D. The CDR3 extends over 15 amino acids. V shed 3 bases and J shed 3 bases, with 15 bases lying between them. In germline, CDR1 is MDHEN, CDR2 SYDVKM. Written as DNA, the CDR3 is TGTGCCAGCAGTTTGGGCCTTAACCTTGTCTACGAGCAGTACTTC. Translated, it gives CASSLGLNLVYEQYF.

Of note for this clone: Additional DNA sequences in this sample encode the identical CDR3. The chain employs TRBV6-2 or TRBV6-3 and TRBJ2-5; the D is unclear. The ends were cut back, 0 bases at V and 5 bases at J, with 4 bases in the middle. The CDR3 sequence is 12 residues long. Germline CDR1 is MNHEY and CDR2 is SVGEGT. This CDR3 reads CASSYSGETQYF. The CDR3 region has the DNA TGTGCCAGCAGTTACTCGGGCGAGACCCAGTACTTC.

CDR3 amino acids: CASSLSPGDHNEQFF. CDR3 nucleotide sequence: TGCGCCAGCAGCTTGTCGCCAGGGGACCACAATGAGCAGTTCTTC. The chain joins TRBV5-1 to TRBJ2-1, with a weak D call TRBD1 (6 bases). V was clipped by 1 base and J by 5 bases, with 13 bases between them. Germline assignment: CDR1 SGHRS and CDR2 YFSETQ. CDR3 length: 15 amino acids.

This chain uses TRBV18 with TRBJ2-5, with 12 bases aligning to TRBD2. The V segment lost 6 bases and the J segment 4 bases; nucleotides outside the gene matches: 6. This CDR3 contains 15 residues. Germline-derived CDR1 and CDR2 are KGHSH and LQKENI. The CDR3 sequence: CASSPLGLAGETQYF. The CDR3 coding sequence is TGTGCCAGCTCTCCTTTGGGACTAGCGGGAGAGACCCAGTACTTC.

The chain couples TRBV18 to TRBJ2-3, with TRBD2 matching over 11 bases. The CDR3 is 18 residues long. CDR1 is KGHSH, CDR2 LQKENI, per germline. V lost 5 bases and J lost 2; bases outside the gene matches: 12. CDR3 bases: TGTGCCAGCTCATATAAGTACCTAGCGGGAGGATCCACAGATACGCAGTATTTT. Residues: CASSYKYLAGGSTDTQYF.

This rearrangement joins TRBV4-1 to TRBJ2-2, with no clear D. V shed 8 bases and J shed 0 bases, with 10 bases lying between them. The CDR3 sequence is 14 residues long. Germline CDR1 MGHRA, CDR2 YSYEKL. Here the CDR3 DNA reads TGCGCCAGCCGGGCACCCGCGAACACCGGGGAGCTGTTTTTT. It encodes CASRAPANTGELFF.

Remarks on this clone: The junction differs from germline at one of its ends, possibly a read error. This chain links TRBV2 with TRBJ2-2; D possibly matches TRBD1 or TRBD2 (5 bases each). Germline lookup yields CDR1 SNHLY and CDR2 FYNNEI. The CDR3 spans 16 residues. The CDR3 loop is CVIFRDGDANTGELFF. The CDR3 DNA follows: TGCGTGATCTTTAGGGACGGTGACGCGAACACCGGGGAGCTGTTTTTT. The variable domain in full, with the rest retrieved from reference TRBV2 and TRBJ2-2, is EPEVTQTPSHQVTQMGQEVILRCVPISNHLYFYWYRQILGQKVEFLVSFYNNEISEKSEIFDDQFSVERPDGSNFTLKIRSTKLEDSAMYFCVIFRDGDANTGELFFGEGSRLTVL.

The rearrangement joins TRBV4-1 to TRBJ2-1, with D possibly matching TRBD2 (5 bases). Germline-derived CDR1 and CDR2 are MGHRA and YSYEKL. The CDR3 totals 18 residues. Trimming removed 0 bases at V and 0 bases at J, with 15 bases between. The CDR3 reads CASSQEGGGPSSYNEQFF. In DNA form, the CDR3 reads TGCGCCAGCAGCCAAGAAGGAGGAGGCCCGAGCTCCTACAATGAGCAGTTCTTC.

CDR3 nucleotide sequence: TGTGCCAGTGCCTCCGCTATGCCCTATAGCAATCAGCCCCAGCATTTT. Translation gives CASASAMPYSNQPQHF. The rearrangement uses TRBV16 and TRBJ1-5, with no clear D. Germline CDR1 is KGHSY and CDR2 is FQNENV. This CDR3 region has 16 residues. V lost 9 bases and J 0 bases, leaving 18 bases between the germline ends.

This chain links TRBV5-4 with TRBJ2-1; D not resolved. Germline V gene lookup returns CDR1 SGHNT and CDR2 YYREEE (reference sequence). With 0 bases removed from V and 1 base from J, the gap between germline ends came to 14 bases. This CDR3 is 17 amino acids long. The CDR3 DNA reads TGTGCCAGCAGCTTGGGCCCATCTAGGTCATCCTACAATGAGCAGTTCTTC. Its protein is CASSLGPSRSSYNEQFF.

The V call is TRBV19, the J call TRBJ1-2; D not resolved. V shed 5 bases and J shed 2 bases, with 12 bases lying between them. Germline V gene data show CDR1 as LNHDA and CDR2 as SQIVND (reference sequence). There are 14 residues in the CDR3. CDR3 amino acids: CASSSRGANYGYTF. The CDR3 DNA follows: TGTGCCAGTAGTTCCCGGGGAGCAAACTATGGCTACACCTTC.

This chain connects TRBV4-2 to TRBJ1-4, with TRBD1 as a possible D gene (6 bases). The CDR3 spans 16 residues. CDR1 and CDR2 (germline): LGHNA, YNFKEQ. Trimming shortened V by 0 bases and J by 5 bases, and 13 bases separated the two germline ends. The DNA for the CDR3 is TGTGCCAGCAGCCAAGAAAGGCAGGGACACAATGAAAAACTGTTTTTT. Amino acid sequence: CASSQERQGHNEKLFF.

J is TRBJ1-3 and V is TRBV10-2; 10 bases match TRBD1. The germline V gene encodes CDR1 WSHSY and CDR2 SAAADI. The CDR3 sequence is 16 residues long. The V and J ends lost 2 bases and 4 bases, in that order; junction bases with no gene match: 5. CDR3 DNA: TGCGCCAGCAGTGAGGGTGACAGGGGGCTCGGAAACACCATATATTTT. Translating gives CASSEGDRGLGNTIYF.

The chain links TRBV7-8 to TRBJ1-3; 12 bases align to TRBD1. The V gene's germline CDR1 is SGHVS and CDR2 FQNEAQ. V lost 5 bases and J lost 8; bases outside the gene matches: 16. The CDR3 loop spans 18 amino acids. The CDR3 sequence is CASSRRDRGLIDRDTIYF. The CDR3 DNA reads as TGTGCCAGCAGCCGCCGGGACAGGGGGCTGATCGACCGGGACACCATATATTTT.

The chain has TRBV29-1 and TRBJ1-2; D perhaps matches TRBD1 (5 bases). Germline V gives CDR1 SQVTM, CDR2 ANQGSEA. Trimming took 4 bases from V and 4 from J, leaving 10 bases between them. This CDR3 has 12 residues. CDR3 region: CSVAQGSYGYTF. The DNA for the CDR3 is TGCAGCGTTGCGCAGGGCTCCTATGGCTACACCTTC.